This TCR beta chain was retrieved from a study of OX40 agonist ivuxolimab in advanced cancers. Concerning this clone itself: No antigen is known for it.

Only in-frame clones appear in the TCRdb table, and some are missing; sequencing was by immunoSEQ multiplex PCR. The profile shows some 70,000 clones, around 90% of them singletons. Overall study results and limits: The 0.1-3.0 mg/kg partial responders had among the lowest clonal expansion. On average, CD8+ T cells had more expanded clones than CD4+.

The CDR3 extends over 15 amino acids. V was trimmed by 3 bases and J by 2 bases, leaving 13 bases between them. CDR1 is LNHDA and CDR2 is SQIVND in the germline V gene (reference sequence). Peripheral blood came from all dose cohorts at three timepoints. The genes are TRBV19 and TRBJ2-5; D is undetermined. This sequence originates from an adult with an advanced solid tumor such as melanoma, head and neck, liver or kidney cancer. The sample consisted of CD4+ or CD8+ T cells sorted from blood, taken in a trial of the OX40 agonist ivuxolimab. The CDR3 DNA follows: TGTGCCAGTAGTATGAGACACTCGATACAAGAGACCCAGTACTTC. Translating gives CASSMRHSIQETQYF.